A single sample is the source of the 26 T cell receptor beta chains below, sequenced in a study of T-cell reconstitution after alpha-beta-depleted transplantation in children. The TCRbeta library was prepared with unique molecular identifiers. MiXCR, applied by TCRdb to the PCR reads, yields one record per CDR3 protein. The data hold around 370,000 distinct CDR3 sequences, with about 17% observed a single time. Sequenced material: PBMCs, mostly from graft donor cells, taken 360 days after TCRalphabeta/CD19-depleted stem cell transplant. The source of these receptors is a male patient aged 2-9 years who had a stem cell transplant for acute lymphoblastic leukemia, so the T cells may come from the graft donor.

This clonotype was detected only a few times. The gene calls are TRBV10-3 and TRBJ1-2; D is uncertain. Germline values: CDR1 ENHRY, CDR2 SYGVKD. Trimming pared 5 bases from V and 3 bases from J, leaving 7 bases between. The CDR3 consists of 12 residues. The CDR3 loop is CAISPADYGYTF. In DNA form, the CDR3 reads TGTGCCATCAGTCCGGCAGACTATGGCTACACCTTC.

The rearrangement joins TRBV5-1 to TRBJ2-7; perhaps TRBD1 as D (5 bases). Germline V gene lookup returns CDR1 SGHRS and CDR2 YFSETQ. Trimming stripped 0 bases from V and 3 bases from J, with 10 bases between. The CDR3 has 14 residues. CDR3 nucleotides: TGCGCCAGCAGCTTGGAGGGGAATTACTACGAGCAGTACTTC. This gives the protein CASSLEGNYYEQYF.

The genes are TRBV29-1 and TRBJ2-7; TRBD1 matches 9 bases. This CDR3 contains 13 residues. Germline loops: CDR1 SQVTM, CDR2 ANQGSEA. After removal of 3 bases from V and 5 bases from J, the junction contained 5 bases not matched to a gene. CDR3 residues: CSVDMGQGNEQYF. The CDR3 region has the DNA TGCAGCGTTGATATGGGACAGGGAAACGAGCAGTACTTC.

This clonotype was counted many times. The chain has TRBV9 and TRBJ2-5, with a possible D match to TRBD2 (5 bases). There are 14 residues in the CDR3. Per the germline V gene, CDR1 is SGDLS and CDR2 is YYNGEE. The V end was cut by 0 bases, the J end by 0 bases, with 6 bases between. CDR3 nucleotide sequence: TGTGCCAGCAGCGTAGCGGGGAACCAAGAGACCCAGTACTTC. Translated, it gives CASSVAGNQETQYF.

There are a few counts of this clonotype. The chain combines TRBV20-1 with TRBJ2-5; D possibly matches TRBD1 or TRBD2 (5 bases each). This CDR3 is built from 11 residues. The germline CDR1 and CDR2 sequences are DFQATT and SNEGSKA (reference sequence). Trimming shortened V by 7 bases and J by 5 bases, and 11 bases separated the two germline ends. The CDR3 reads CSDGGSETQYF. The CDR3, as DNA: TGCAGTGATGGGGGATCGGAGACCCAGTACTTC.

V is TRBV7-9 and J is TRBJ1-1; a weak D match, TRBD1 (5 bases). V was trimmed by 5 bases and J by 8 bases, leaving 15 bases between them. Germline V lookup: CDR1 SEHNR, CDR2 FQNEAQ (reference sequence). CDR3 length: 13 residues. Here the CDR3 DNA reads TGTGCCAGCAGCCCCGTTGGGCAGGGCGAAGCTTTCTTT. Its translation is CASSPVGQGEAFF.

In its sample, this clonotype was seen a few times. One junction end disagrees with the germline gene, perhaps due to a read error. The chain uses TRBV28 and TRBJ2-4; D unresolved. The CDR3 sequence is 12 residues long. Germline loops: CDR1 MDHEN, CDR2 SYDVKM. The CDR3 nucleotides are TGTGCCAGCAGTTCCCTTTCGGAGTCTACGCACTTC. This codes for CASSSLSESTHF.

This clonotype was counted a few times. V and J are TRBV28 and TRBJ2-7; D is perhaps TRBD1 (6 bases). The CDR3 totals 15 residues. V shed 6 bases and J shed 0 bases, with 15 bases lying between them. The germline V gene has CDR1 MDHEN and CDR2 SYDVKM. This chain's CDR3 is CASSYTGPPSYEQYF. CDR3 DNA: TGTGCCAGCAGCTATACAGGGCCCCCCTCCTACGAGCAGTACTTC.

This rearrangement joins TRBV15 to TRBJ1-5; D is perhaps TRBD1 (6 bases). The V gene lost 3 bases and the J gene lost 6 bases, with 12 bases spanning the gap. The CDR3 is made up of 14 amino acids. Germline CDR1 is LNHNV and CDR2 is YYDKDF (reference sequence). CDR3 region: CATSSLQGTQPQHF. The CDR3 region has the DNA TGTGCCACCAGCAGTCTACAGGGAACTCAGCCCCAGCATTTT.

V is TRBV20-1 and J is TRBJ2-7; D ambiguous. In germline, CDR1 is DFQATT, CDR2 SNEGSKA (reference sequence). The CDR3 loop spans 12 amino acids. Between the trimmed V and J ends, which lost 0 bases and 1 base, there was a span of 4 bases. CDR3 sequence (DNA): TGCAGTGCTAGAGAACGGTCCTACGAGCAGTACTTC. Encoded protein: CSARERSYEQYF.

The sample holds a few counts of this clonotype. The CDR3, as DNA: TGCGCCAGCAGCTTGCCGGCGGCGGGATTTTCCTACGAGCAGTACTTC. Its translation is CASSLPAAGFSYEQYF. The rearrangement uses TRBV5-1 and TRBJ2-7, with a weak D call TRBD2 (6 bases). The germline V gene has CDR1 SGHRS and CDR2 YFSETQ. V gave up 1 base and J gave up 1 base, with 15 bases separating them. The CDR3 loop spans 16 amino acids.

This clonotype was observed a few times. This rearrangement joins TRBV5-1 to TRBJ1-1; TRBD1 is a possible D gene (5 bases). This CDR3 comprises 13 residues. Germline assignment: CDR1 SGHRS and CDR2 YFSETQ. V was clipped by 2 bases and J by 8 bases, with 13 bases between them. CDR3 DNA sequence: TGCGCCAGCAGCTTCCGGGGGGTTGCGGAAGCTTTCTTT. Translating gives CASSFRGVAEAFF.

The chain employs TRBV12-3 or TRBV12-4 and TRBJ2-1; TRBD2 matches at 14 bases. V lost 6 bases to trimming and J lost 0 bases; unmatched junction nucleotides: 4. This CDR3 is 17 amino acids long. The CDR3 reads CASRSGTSGSSYNEQFF. The CDR3 DNA follows: TGTGCCAGCAGAAGCGGGACTAGCGGGAGCTCCTACAATGAGCAGTTCTTC.

A single count supports this clonotype. A much more abundant neighbour one base away suggests this may be a read error. The chain joins TRBV11-3 to TRBJ2-3; D remains ambiguous. The CDR3 length is 12 residues. Germline V gives CDR1 SGHNT, CDR2 YENEEA. Trimming left V 0 bases short and J 5 bases short, with 3 bases between. The CDR3 is CASSLDEDTQYF. Written as DNA, the CDR3 is TGTGCCAGCAGCTTAGATGAAGATACGCAGTATTTT.

This clonotype was seen repeatedly, ten times or more. The gene calls are TRBV7-3 and TRBJ2-1; tentatively, D is TRBD1 or TRBD2 (6 bases each). This CDR3 has 14 residues. Trimming took 6 bases from V and 7 from J, leaving 16 bases between them. The germline V gene has CDR1 SGHTA and CDR2 FQGTGA. CDR3 sequence: CASSPRGARNEQFF. The CDR3 bases are TGTGCCAGCAGTCCAAGGGGGGCTAGGAATGAGCAGTTCTTC.

This clonotype was recorded a few times. J is TRBJ2-5 and V is TRBV13; possibly TRBD1 or TRBD2 for D (6 bases each). The CDR3 runs 14 residues. V lost 5 bases and J 3 bases, leaving 13 bases between the germline ends. Germline loops: CDR1 PRHDT, CDR2 FYEKMQ (reference sequence). Here the CDR3 DNA reads TGTGCCAGCAGCCGTTTCGGGGGCGAAGAGACCCAGTACTTC. The encoded protein is CASSRFGGEETQYF.

This clonotype has more than one count but fewer than ten. The chain couples TRBV6-2 or TRBV6-3 to TRBJ1-1, with D hard to call. Per the germline V gene, CDR1 is MNHEY and CDR2 is SVGEGT. The CDR3 covers 17 residues. The germline V and J ends were trimmed by 2 bases and 1 base, with 17 bases remaining between them. The CDR3, as DNA: TGTGCCAGCAGTTACCTCAATGGGCGGCAGTGGAACACTGAAGCTTTCTTT. It yields the protein CASSYLNGRQWNTEAFF.

On this clonotype itself: At one boundary the junction diverges from the germline segment, which might be a read error. The CDR3 reads CASSLVAGEQYF. The CDR3 DNA sequence: TGTGCCAGCAGTTTAGTGGCTGGCGAGCAGTACTTC. V usage is TRBV7-2 and J usage is TRBJ2-7; D not certain. This CDR3 spans 12 amino acids. Germline V CDR1 and CDR2: SGHTA, FQGNSA.

The chain is built from TRBV28 and TRBJ2-1, with a possible D match to TRBD2 (6 bases). Trimming shortened V by 5 bases and J by 5 bases, and 19 bases separated the two germline ends. The CDR3 has 16 amino acids. The V gene's germline CDR1 is MDHEN and CDR2 SYDVKM. CDR3 coding DNA: TGTGCCAGCAGTCCCGTCCTACGGGAGTCCCACAATGAGCAGTTCTTC. The encoded protein is CASSPVLRESHNEQFF. Based on the CDR3 plus reference TRBV28 and TRBJ2-1, the full variable domain is DVKVTQSSRYLVKRTGEKVFLECVQDMDHENMFWYRQDPGLGLRLIYFSYDVKMKEKGDIPEGYSVSREKKERFSLILESASTNQTSMYLCASSPVLRESHNEQFFGPGTRLTVL.

In its sample, this clonotype was seen many times. This rearrangement joins TRBV7-9 to TRBJ2-1; 10 bases are shared with TRBD2. The germline gives CDR1 SEHNR, CDR2 FQNEAQ (reference sequence). V lost 0 bases, J lost 14 bases, and 7 bases stayed unmatched. The CDR3 is 14 residues long. The CDR3 loop is CASSLAPSGRGEFF. CDR3 sequence (DNA): TGTGCCAGCAGCTTAGCGCCCAGCGGGAGGGGTGAGTTCTTC.

This chain joins TRBV4-1 and TRBJ2-1, with a weak D call TRBD2 (5 bases). With 2 bases removed from V and 9 bases from J, the gap between germline ends came to 8 bases. This CDR3 contains 12 residues. Germline CDR1 MGHRA, CDR2 YSYEKL. CDR3 loop: CASSQRAGEQFF. Written as DNA, the CDR3 is TGCGCCAGCAGCCAAAGGGCGGGTGAGCAGTTCTTC.

Many counts were recorded for this clonotype. The chain combines TRBV7-6 with TRBJ2-3; TRBD1 is a possible D gene (6 bases). CDR1 and CDR2 from the germline V gene are SGHVS and FNYEAQ. V lost 2 bases to trimming and J lost 0 bases, with 9 bases between them. CDR3 length: 15 amino acids. The CDR3 coding sequence is TGTGCCAGCAGCTTAACAGGGACCAGCACAGATACGCAGTATTTT. Translation: CASSLTGTSTDTQYF.

This clonotype has more than one count but fewer than ten. The chain joins TRBV24-1 to TRBJ1-2; D not certain. This CDR3 spans 16 amino acids. CDR1 and CDR2 (germline): KGHDR, SFDVKD. Trimming shortened V by 2 bases and J by 5 bases, and 17 bases separated the two germline ends. CDR3 in DNA: TGTGCCACCAGTGATTCCCGACACGTTACTCCTTATGGCTACACCTTC. It codes for CATSDSRHVTPYGYTF.

This clonotype was recorded a few times. The CDR3: CASSQDRLGLSGTQYF. In DNA form, the CDR3 reads TGCGCCAGCAGCCAAGATCGACTAGGGCTCTCAGGGACCCAGTACTTC. The rearrangement links TRBV4-1 to TRBJ2-5; the D gene is possibly TRBD2 (6 bases). This CDR3 has 16 amino acids. Germline values: CDR1 MGHRA, CDR2 YSYEKL. Between the trimmed V and J ends, which lost 0 bases and 7 bases, there was a span of 18 bases.

The chain combines TRBV6-1 with TRBJ1-2; D is perhaps TRBD1 (6 bases). The CDR3 runs 14 residues. CDR1 and CDR2 from the germline V gene are MNHNS and SASEGT. V was shortened by 7 bases and J by 8 bases, with 20 bases between the two germline ends. CDR3 DNA: TGTGCCAGCATATATCCGGGGGACACGGAGGGCTACACCTTC. Translating it yields CASIYPGDTEGYTF.

At least ten counts were recorded for this clonotype. V gene TRBV28 combines with J gene TRBJ1-2, with 7 bases fitting TRBD1. Per germline, CDR1 MDHEN and CDR2 SYDVKM. The trim removed 3 bases at V and 3 bases at J, leaving 4 bases unmatched. The CDR3 runs 14 residues. CDR3: CASSLATGDYGYTF. CDR3 nucleotides: TGTGCCAGCAGTTTGGCTACAGGGGACTATGGCTACACCTTC.